Presented here are 8 T cell receptor beta chains from one specimen sequenced in a study of blood T cell repertoires in COVID-19. Produced via immunoSEQ multiplex PCR; TCRdb's table is partial and in-frame only. The sample has around 150,000 clones; about 90% are singletons. What was sequenced was peripheral blood. These receptors were obtained from a man aged 55 to 70 with acute or convalescent COVID-19.

The count of this clone is one. The chain links TRBV19 to TRBJ2-1; TRBD1 might be the D (6 bases). The CDR3 is 15 amino acids. Germline-derived CDR1 and CDR2 are LNHDA and SQIVND (reference sequence). V was pared by 4 bases and J by 5 bases, with 15 bases between. CDR3 sequence (DNA): TGTGCCAGTAGTAATGACAGGCCCTTGGACAATGAGCAGTTCTTC. Encoded protein: CASSNDRPLDNEQFF.

This clone was seen more than once but under ten times. The gene calls are TRBV3-1 (or the pseudogene TRBV3-2) and TRBJ2-6; weak D call: TRBD2 (6 bases). Germline CDR1 and CDR2: LGHDT and YNNKEL (reference sequence). The CDR3 extends over 16 amino acids. The V end lost 4 bases, the J end lost 0 bases, and 10 bases lay between the germline ends. The DNA for the CDR3 is TGTGCCAGCAGCCGGGCGGGAAGCTCTGGGGCCAACGTCCTGACTTTC. It specifies CASSRAGSSGANVLTF.

The chain uses TRBV30 and TRBJ1-2; the D gene is possibly TRBD1 (5 bases). Between the trimmed V and J ends, which lost 0 bases and 2 bases, there was a span of 13 bases. CDR1 GTSNPN and CDR2 SVGIG come from the germline V gene (reference sequence). The CDR3 is 15 residues long. CDR3 bases: TGTGCCTGGAGTGTAATAGGGAGGGGCAACTATGGCTACACCTTC. It yields the protein CAWSVIGRGNYGYTF.

The genes are TRBV24-1 and TRBJ2-1, with D possibly matching TRBD1 (5 bases). Germline loops: CDR1 KGHDR, CDR2 SFDVKD. V gave up 7 bases and J gave up 10 bases, with 10 bases separating them. The CDR3 sequence is 11 residues long. Here the CDR3 reads CATRQDGEQFF. CDR3 sequence (DNA): TGTGCCACCAGACAGGACGGAGAGCAGTTCTTC.

As for this clone: This CDR3 is also generated by other DNA sequences in the sample. This chain uses TRBV5-1 with TRBJ2-3; unclear D gene. The germline V gene encodes CDR1 SGHRS and CDR2 YFSETQ. The CDR3 totals 15 residues. V dropped 0 bases and J dropped 0 bases, with 8 bases sitting between them. The DNA of the CDR3 is TGCGCCAGCAGCTTGGGAGAAACTAGCACAGATACGCAGTATTTT. Translation: CASSLGETSTDTQYF. The full variable domain, completed using reference TRBV5-1 and TRBJ2-3, is KAGVTQTPRYLIKTRGQQVTLSCSPISGHRSVSWYQQTPGQGLQFLFEYFSETQRNKGNFPGRFSGRQFSNSRSEMNVSTLELGDSALYLCASSLGETSTDTQYFGPGTRLTVL.

The chain joins TRBV18 to TRBJ2-7, with 10 positions matching TRBD2. The CDR3 totals 16 residues. Germline V CDR1 and CDR2: KGHSH, LQKENI. The V gene end was trimmed by 4 bases and the J gene end by 7 bases; junction bases not matched to a gene: 13. CDR3 loop: CASSQTLAGSREEQYF. The CDR3 DNA is TGTGCCAGCTCACAGACACTAGCGGGGTCCCGGGAAGAGCAGTACTTC.

V gene TRBV5-4 combines with J gene TRBJ2-7; the D gene is possibly TRBD1 (6 bases). Trimming stripped 4 bases from V and 6 bases from J, with 11 bases between. CDR3 length: 12 residues. Germline CDR1 and CDR2: SGHNT and YYREEE (reference sequence). CDR3 protein: CASSVGTREQYF. Written as DNA, the CDR3 is TGTGCCAGCAGCGTTGGGACACGCGAGCAGTACTTC. Full variable domain (outside the CDR3, taken from reference TRBV5-4 and TRBJ2-7): ETGVTQSPTHLIKTRGQQVTLRCSSQSGHNTVSWYQQALGQGPQFIFQYYREEENGRGNFPPRFSGLQFPNYSSELNVNALELDDSALYLCASSVGTREQYFGPGTRLTVT.

V is TRBV4-2 and J is TRBJ2-5, with 7 bases aligning to TRBD2. The trim removed 0 bases at V and 5 bases at J, leaving 12 bases unmatched. CDR3 length equals 17 residues. Germline V gene lookup returns CDR1 LGHNA and CDR2 YNFKEQ. This CDR3 reads CASSQDPPGSGGETQYF. CDR3 DNA sequence: TGTGCCAGCAGCCAAGATCCCCCGGGGTCCGGGGGGGAGACCCAGTACTTC.